The 14 T cell receptor beta chains below were found in one sample sequenced in a study of vaccination and CD4 T cells after COVID-19. Sequencing of the DNA from cultured CD4+ T cells was carried out with the Oncomine TCR Beta short-read assay. TCRdb reprocessed the PCR reads via MiXCR and lists one record per CDR3 protein. This table holds 11,000 to 15,000 distinct CDR3 sequences, approximately 30% found once. Treatment indicated: 10-day PBMC culture with coronavirus spike peptide pools or control peptides (ViraFEST assay). Which antigens these TCRs recognize remains unknown. Sequenced material: cultured CD4+ T cells from blood. These receptors came from a human donor with COVID-19.

The chain employs TRBV18 and TRBJ2-5; D call uncertain. V gave up 2 bases and J gave up 1 base, with 5 bases separating them. Germline CDR1 is KGHSH and CDR2 is LQKENI. This CDR3 is built from 13 residues. Here the CDR3 reads CASSPDIQETQYF. CDR3 nucleotide sequence: TGTGCCAGCTCACCAGACATCCAAGAGACCCAGTACTTC.

This clonotype was picked up a small number of times. This chain joins TRBV7-2 and TRBJ1-2; 9 nucleotides agree with TRBD1. Germline lookup yields CDR1 SGHTA and CDR2 FQGNSA. Trimming took 0 bases from V and 6 from J; bases not matched to a gene: 5. The CDR3 length is 15 residues. The CDR3 sequence: CASSLAGGTGNGYTF. Written as DNA, the CDR3 is TGTGCCAGCAGCTTAGCGGGGGGGACAGGGAATGGCTACACCTTC.

The rearrangement links TRBV11-2 to TRBJ2-3, with D perhaps TRBD1 (5 bases). Between the trimmed V and J ends, which lost 1 base and 7 bases, there was a span of 6 bases. Germline CDR1 and CDR2: SGHAT and FQNNGV. The CDR3 spans 12 residues. The CDR3 is CASSLGQNTQYF. CDR3 DNA sequence: TGTGCCAGCAGCTTAGGACAGAATACGCAGTATTTT.

This chain links TRBV7-3 with TRBJ2-3, with a weak D call TRBD2 (5 bases). Trimming took off 5 bases at V and 4 bases at J, with 10 bases between the two ends. The CDR3 is 13 amino acids. Germline CDR1 SGHTA, CDR2 FQGTGA. The CDR3 nucleotides are TGTGCCAGCAGCCAGGCGGGTCCAGATACGCAGTATTTT. Its translation: CASSQAGPDTQYF.

This rearrangement joins TRBV4-2 to TRBJ1-3; perhaps TRBD1 as D (5 bases). There are 15 residues in the CDR3. CDR1 is LGHNA, CDR2 YNFKEQ, per germline. V dropped 4 bases and J dropped 3 bases, with 13 bases sitting between them. The DNA for the CDR3 is TGTGCCAGCAGCCCCACAGGTGGGGGTGGAAACACCATATATTTT. It translates to CASSPTGGGGNTIYF.

In its sample, this clonotype was seen a few times. The rearrangement joins TRBV6-1 to TRBJ1-1; 9 positions agree with TRBD1. CDR1 is MNHNS, CDR2 SASEGT, per germline. The CDR3 runs to 16 residues. With V trimmed by 8 bases and J by 3 bases, 13 bases remained unmatched. The CDR3 loop reads CASSVTGGKFDTEAFF. CDR3 nucleotide sequence: TGTGCCAGCTCGGTCACAGGGGGCAAATTTGACACTGAAGCTTTCTTT.

This clonotype was counted only a few times. Sequence at one end of the junction differs from germline and may be a read error. V and J are TRBV7-6 and TRBJ2-1; D is possibly TRBD1 or TRBD2 (5 bases each). The CDR3 contains 15 residues. Germline V gene sequence: CDR1 SGHVS, CDR2 FNYEAQ. Here the CDR3 reads CASSPGTKAGDEQFF. In nucleotides, the CDR3 is TGTGCTAGCAGCCCCGGGACCAAGGCCGGTGATGAGCAGTTCTTC. Full variable domain (remainder filled in from reference TRBV7-6 and TRBJ2-1): GAGVSQSPRYKVTKRGQDVALRCDPISGHVSLYWYRQALGQGPEFLTYFNYEAQQDKSGLPNDRFSAERPEGSISTLTIQRTEQRDSAMYRCASSPGTKAGDEQFFGPGTRLTVL.

This clonotype has a handful of counts. The V call is TRBV27, the J call TRBJ2-5; TRBD2 agrees at 13 bases. Looked up from germline, CDR1 is MNHEY and CDR2 is SMNVEV (reference sequence). This CDR3 region has 16 residues. V was pared by 6 bases and J by 5 bases, with 9 bases of the junction left unmatched. CDR3: CASSSILAGGRETQYF. DNA for the CDR3: TGTGCCAGCAGCTCCATACTAGCGGGGGGGAGGGAGACCCAGTACTTC.

The chain is built from TRBV11-2 and TRBJ2-5; TRBD2 agrees at 15 bases. The CDR3 loop spans 14 amino acids. Germline V gives CDR1 SGHAT, CDR2 FQNNGV. Trimming at V came to 5 bases and at J to 6 bases, leaving 1 base not matched to a gene. The CDR3 coding sequence is TGTGCCAGCAGCGGGACTAGCGGGGGGAAGACCCAGTACTTC. This translates into CASSGTSGGKTQYF.

The rearrangement uses TRBV21-1 and TRBJ1-2; TRBD1, the table's D call, lacks a check against the DNA. TRBV21-1 is annotated as a pseudogene. The CDR3 consists of 17 residues. The CDR3 coding sequence is TGTGCCAGCAGTATAATAGGGCAGGGCGCCCCTCTTTATGGCTACACCTTC. It is translated as CASSIIGQGAPLYGYTF.

The gene calls are TRBV18 and TRBJ2-7; TRBD1 matches at 9 bases. Germline V gene lookup returns CDR1 KGHSH and CDR2 LQKENI. With 4 bases clipped from V and 7 bases from J, the junction kept 8 bases outside the gene matches. This CDR3 comprises 14 residues. The CDR3 loop is CASSLSTGGVEQYF. CDR3 nucleotides: TGTGCCAGCTCACTTTCGACAGGGGGGGTTGAGCAGTACTTC. Filled out from reference TRBV18 and TRBJ2-7, the complete variable domain reads NAGVMQNPRHLVRRRGQEARLRCSPMKGHSHVYWYRQLPEEGLKFMVYLQKENIIDESGMPKERFSAEFPKEGPSILRIQQVVRGDSAAYFCASSLSTGGVEQYFGPGTRLTVT.

This clonotype was recorded a few times. The chain links TRBV30 to TRBJ2-1, with TRBD2 matching 9 bases. The CDR3 covers 15 residues. V shed 5 bases, J shed 6 bases, and the junction held 11 bases outside the gene matches. Germline CDR1 is GTSNPN and CDR2 is SVGIG (reference sequence). The CDR3 loop reads CAWEMGLAKFNEQFF. CDR3 coding DNA: TGTGCCTGGGAAATGGGACTAGCAAAATTCAATGAGCAGTTCTTC.

This clonotype was counted only a few times. This chain links TRBV2 with TRBJ1-5; 7 bases match TRBD1. The CDR3 runs 15 residues. CDR1 and CDR2 from the germline V gene are SNHLY and FYNNEI. V lost 6 bases to trimming and J lost 1 base; unmatched junction nucleotides: 6. CDR3 sequence reads: CASSDRAGSNQPQHF. In nucleotides, the CDR3 is TGTGCCAGCAGCGACAGGGCTGGAAGCAATCAGCCCCAGCATTTT.

This rearrangement joins TRBV27 to TRBJ1-1; the D is unclear. Trimming took off 11 bases at V and 7 bases at J, with 5 bases between the two ends. The CDR3 totals 8 residues. Germline lookup yields CDR1 MNHEY and CDR2 SMNVEV (reference sequence). The CDR3 region is CARNEAFF. CDR3 DNA sequence: TGTGCCCGCAATGAAGCTTTCTTT.